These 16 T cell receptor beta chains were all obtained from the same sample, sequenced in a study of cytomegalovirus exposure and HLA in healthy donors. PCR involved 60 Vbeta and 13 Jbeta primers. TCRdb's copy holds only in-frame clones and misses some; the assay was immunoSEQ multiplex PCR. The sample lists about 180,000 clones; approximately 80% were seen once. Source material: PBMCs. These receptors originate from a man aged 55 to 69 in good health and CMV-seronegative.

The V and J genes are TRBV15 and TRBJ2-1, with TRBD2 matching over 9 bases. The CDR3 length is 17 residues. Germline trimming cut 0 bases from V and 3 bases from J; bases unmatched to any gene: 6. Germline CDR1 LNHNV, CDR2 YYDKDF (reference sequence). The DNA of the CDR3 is TGTGCCACCAGCAGAGATGATAGCGGGAGACTCTACAATGAGCAGTTCTTC. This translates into CATSRDDSGRLYNEQFF.

Here the CDR3 DNA reads TGTGCCAGCGGACTGGGCAATAGCAATCAGCCCCAGCATTTT. Translation gives CASGLGNSNQPQHF. The V and J genes are TRBV6-1 and TRBJ1-5; unclear D gene. The CDR3 length is 14 residues. Trimming removed 8 bases from V and 0 bases from J, with 11 bases in between. Germline V gene data show CDR1 as MNHNS and CDR2 as SASEGT.

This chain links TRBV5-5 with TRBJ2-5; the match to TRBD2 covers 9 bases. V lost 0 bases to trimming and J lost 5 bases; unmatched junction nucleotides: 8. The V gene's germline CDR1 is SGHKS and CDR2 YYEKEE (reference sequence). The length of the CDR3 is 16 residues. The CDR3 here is CASSLESGGFPETQYF. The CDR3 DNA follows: TGTGCCAGCAGCTTGGAGAGCGGGGGGTTCCCGGAGACCCAGTACTTC.

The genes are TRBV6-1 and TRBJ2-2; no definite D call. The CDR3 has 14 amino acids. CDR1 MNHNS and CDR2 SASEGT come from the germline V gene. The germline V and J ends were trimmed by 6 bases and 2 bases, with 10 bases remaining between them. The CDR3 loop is CASRVQVNTGELFF. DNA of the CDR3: TGTGCCAGCAGAGTCCAGGTCAACACCGGGGAGCTGTTTTTT.

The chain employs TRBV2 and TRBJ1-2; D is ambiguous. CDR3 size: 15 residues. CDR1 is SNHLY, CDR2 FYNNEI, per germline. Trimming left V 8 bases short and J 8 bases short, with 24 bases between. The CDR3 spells CASGGRIMEKEGYTF. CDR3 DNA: TGTGCCAGCGGTGGACGGATAATGGAGAAAGAGGGCTACACCTTC.

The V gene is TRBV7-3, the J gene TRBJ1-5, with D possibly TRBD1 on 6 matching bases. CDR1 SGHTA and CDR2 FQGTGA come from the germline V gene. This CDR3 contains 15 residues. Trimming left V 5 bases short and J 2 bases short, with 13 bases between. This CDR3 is CASSLKHRGNQPQHF. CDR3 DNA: TGTGCCAGCAGCCTAAAGCACAGGGGCAATCAGCCCCAGCATTTT.

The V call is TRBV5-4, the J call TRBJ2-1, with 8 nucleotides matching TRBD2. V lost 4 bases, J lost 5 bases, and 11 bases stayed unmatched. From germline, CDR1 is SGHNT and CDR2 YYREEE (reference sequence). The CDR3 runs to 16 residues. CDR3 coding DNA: TGTGCCAGCAGCCCTTCAAGGCGGGGGGCCCACAATGAGCAGTTCTTC. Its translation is CASSPSRRGAHNEQFF. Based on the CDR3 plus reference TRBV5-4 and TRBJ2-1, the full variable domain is ETGVTQSPTHLIKTRGQQVTLRCSSQSGHNTVSWYQQALGQGPQFIFQYYREEENGRGNFPPRFSGLQFPNYSSELNVNALELDDSALYLCASSPSRRGAHNEQFFGPGTRLTVL.

CDR3 coding DNA: TGTGCTAGTGCCGCTGGCAACTCTGGAAACACCATATATTTT. It yields the protein CASAAGNSGNTIYF. The chain is built from TRBV12-5 and TRBJ1-3; D gene ambiguous. The CDR3 is 14 amino acids. Germline CDR1 is LGHNT and CDR2 is FRNRAP. Trimming cost V 7 bases and J 0 bases, with 10 bases left between them.

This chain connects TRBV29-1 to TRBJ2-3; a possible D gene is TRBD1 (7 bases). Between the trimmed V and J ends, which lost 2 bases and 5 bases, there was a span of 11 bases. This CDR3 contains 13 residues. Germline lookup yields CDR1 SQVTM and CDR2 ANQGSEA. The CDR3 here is CSVESGGGDTQYF. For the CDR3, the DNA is TGCAGCGTTGAATCAGGGGGAGGAGATACGCAGTATTTT.

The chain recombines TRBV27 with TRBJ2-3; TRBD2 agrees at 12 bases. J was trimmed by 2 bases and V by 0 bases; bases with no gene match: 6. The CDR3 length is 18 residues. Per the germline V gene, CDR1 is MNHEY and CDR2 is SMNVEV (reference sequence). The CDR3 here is CASSLSGLAGWDTDTQYF. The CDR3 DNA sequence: TGTGCCAGCAGTTTATCCGGACTAGCGGGGTGGGACACAGATACGCAGTATTTT.

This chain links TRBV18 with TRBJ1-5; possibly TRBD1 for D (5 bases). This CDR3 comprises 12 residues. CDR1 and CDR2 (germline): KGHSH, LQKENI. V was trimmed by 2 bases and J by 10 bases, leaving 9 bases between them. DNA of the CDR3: TGTGCCAGCTCACCAACAGGACGACCCCAGCATTTT. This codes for CASSPTGRPQHF.

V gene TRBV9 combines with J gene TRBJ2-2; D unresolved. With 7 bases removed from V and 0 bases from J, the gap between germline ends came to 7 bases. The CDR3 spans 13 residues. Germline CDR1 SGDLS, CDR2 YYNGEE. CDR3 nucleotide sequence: TGTGCCAGCCGTCGAGCGAACACCGGGGAGCTGTTTTTT. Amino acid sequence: CASRRANTGELFF.

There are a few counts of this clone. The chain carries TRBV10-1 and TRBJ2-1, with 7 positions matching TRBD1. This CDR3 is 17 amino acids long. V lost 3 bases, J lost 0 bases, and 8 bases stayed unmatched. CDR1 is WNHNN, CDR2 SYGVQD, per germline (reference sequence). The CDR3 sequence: CASSDPQTGSSYNEQFF. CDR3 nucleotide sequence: TGCGCCAGCAGTGACCCCCAGACAGGGAGCTCCTACAATGAGCAGTTCTTC.

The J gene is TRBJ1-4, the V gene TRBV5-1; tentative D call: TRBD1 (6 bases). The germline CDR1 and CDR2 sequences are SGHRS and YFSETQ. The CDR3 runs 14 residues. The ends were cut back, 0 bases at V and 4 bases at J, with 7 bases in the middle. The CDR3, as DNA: TGCGCCAGCAGCTTGGAAGGGGGTAATGAAAAACTGTTTTTT. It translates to CASSLEGGNEKLFF. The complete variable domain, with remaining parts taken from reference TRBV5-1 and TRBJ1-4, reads KAGVTQTPRYLIKTRGQQVTLSCSPISGHRSVSWYQQTPGQGLQFLFEYFSETQRNKGNFPGRFSGRQFSNSRSEMNVSTLELGDSALYLCASSLEGGNEKLFFGSGTQLSVL.

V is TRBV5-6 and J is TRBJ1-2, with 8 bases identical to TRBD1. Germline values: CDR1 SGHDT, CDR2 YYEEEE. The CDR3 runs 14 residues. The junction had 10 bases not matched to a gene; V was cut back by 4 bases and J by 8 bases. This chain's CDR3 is CASSQDQGARGYTF. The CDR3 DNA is TGTGCCAGCAGCCAGGATCAGGGGGCGAGGGGCTACACCTTC.

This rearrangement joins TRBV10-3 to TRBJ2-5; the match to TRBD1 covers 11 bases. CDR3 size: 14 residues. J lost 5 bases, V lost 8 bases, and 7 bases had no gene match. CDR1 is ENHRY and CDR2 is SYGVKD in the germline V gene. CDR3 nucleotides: TGTGCCATCGGGACAGGGGGTCTCGGGGAGACCCAGTACTTC. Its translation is CAIGTGGLGETQYF.